The 15 T cell receptor beta chains below come from one sample, sequenced in a study of cytomegalovirus exposure and HLA in healthy donors. The PCR was carried out with 60 Vbeta primers and 13 Jbeta primers. Measured with immunoSEQ multiplex PCR; TCRdb has only the in-frame clones, and not every one. The data show around 110,000 clones, approximately 76% seen once. Sequenced input: PBMCs. The receptors stem from a man aged 18 to 29 in good health and CMV-seronegative.

The rearrangement links TRBV5-6 to TRBJ2-3; 8 bases map to TRBD2. The V gene's germline CDR1 is SGHDT and CDR2 YYEEEE. The ends lost 2 bases at V and 2 bases at J; junction bases unmatched: 4. This CDR3 has 15 residues. The CDR3 sequence: CASSFIAGSTDTQYF. The DNA of the CDR3 is TGTGCCAGCAGCTTTATAGCGGGGTCCACAGATACGCAGTATTTT.

This sequence joins TRBV6-1 and TRBJ1-2; TRBD1 matches at 8 bases. J was trimmed by 5 bases and V by 5 bases; bases with no gene match: 7. The CDR3 runs to 14 residues. Germline V CDR1 and CDR2: MNHNS, SASEGT. CDR3 DNA sequence: TGTGCCAGCAGTCCAGGGGGCGGTAGATATGGCTACACCTTC. As protein: CASSPGGGRYGYTF.

The rearrangement joins TRBV6-5 to TRBJ2-4, with TRBD1 matching over 8 bases. CDR1 and CDR2 (germline): MNHEY, SVGAGI. J gave up 1 base and V 0 bases, and 2 bases lay outside the gene matches. This CDR3 has 16 amino acids. The CDR3 DNA reads as TGTGCCAGCAGTTACTCGCAGGGGGCGGCCAAAAACATTCAGTACTTC. This sequence encodes CASSYSQGAAKNIQYF.

The V and J genes are TRBV6-4 and TRBJ2-3; D is unresolved. The germline V and J ends were trimmed by 4 bases and 3 bases, with 8 bases remaining between them. The germline V gene encodes CDR1 MRHNA and CDR2 SNTAGT. The CDR3 has 13 residues. The CDR3 loop is CASSGQRTDTQYF. The CDR3, as DNA: TGTGCCAGCAGTGGGCAGCGAACAGATACGCAGTATTTT.

This clone was picked up a small number of times. This CDR3 is CASRLVQAWSEAFF. CDR3 DNA: TGTGCCAGCAGATTAGTCCAGGCTTGGTCTGAAGCTTTCTTT. The chain employs TRBV6-5 and TRBJ1-1; D not certain. The CDR3 has 14 amino acids. Trimming removed 6 bases at V and 6 bases at J, with 17 bases between. The germline V gene has CDR1 MNHEY and CDR2 SVGAGI.

The chain carries TRBV9 and TRBJ2-2; D unclear. In germline, CDR1 is SGDLS, CDR2 YYNGEE. The length of the CDR3 is 14 residues. Trimming removed 0 bases at V and 3 bases at J, with 6 bases between. CDR3 sequence (DNA): TGTGCCAGCAGCGTAGGTCGGGACACCGGGGAGCTGTTTTTT. Translated, it gives CASSVGRDTGELFF.

The gene calls are TRBV7-2 and TRBJ1-4; 7 positions agree with TRBD1. Germline V CDR1 and CDR2: SGHTA, FQGNSA. This CDR3 spans 15 amino acids. Trimming took 3 bases from V and 8 from J; bases not matched to a gene: 9. DNA of the CDR3: TGTGCCAGCAGCTTCCCGGGACAGCTTCAAGAAAAACTGTTTTTT. Protein sequence: CASSFPGQLQEKLFF. Combining the CDR3 with reference TRBV7-2 and TRBJ1-4 gives the whole variable domain GAGVSQSPSNKVTEKGKDVELRCDPISGHTALYWYRQSLGQGLEFLIYFQGNSAPDKSGLPSDRFSAERTGGSVSTLTIQRTQQEDSAVYLCASSFPGQLQEKLFFGSGTQLSVL.

This clone has a handful of counts. This CDR3 reads CAIGGRQGASGANVLTF. The DNA of the CDR3 is TGTGCCATCGGGGGCCGGCAGGGCGCCTCTGGGGCCAACGTCCTGACTTTC. The chain combines TRBV10-3 with TRBJ2-6, with D possibly matching TRBD1 (6 bases). This CDR3 has 17 residues. Between the trimmed V and J ends, which lost 8 bases and 0 bases, there was a span of 17 bases. CDR1 is ENHRY, CDR2 SYGVKD, per germline.

The chain links TRBV19 to TRBJ1-2; 9 bases match TRBD1. Germline V gene data show CDR1 as LNHDA and CDR2 as SQIVND (reference sequence). The V segment lost 5 bases and the J segment 4 bases; nucleotides outside the gene matches: 11. This CDR3 has 16 residues. CDR3 protein: CASSATRQGDGYGYTF. Here the CDR3 DNA reads TGTGCCAGTAGTGCTACCCGACAGGGGGATGGCTATGGCTACACCTTC.

The chain is built from TRBV27 and TRBJ2-1, with TRBD2 identical over 9 bases. CDR3 length: 15 residues. Trimming cost V 3 bases and J 10 bases; bases outside gene matches: 10. Germline V gives CDR1 MNHEY, CDR2 SMNVEV (reference sequence). The CDR3 loop reads CASSFNPAGGPEQFF. In DNA, the CDR3 is TGTGCCAGCAGTTTCAATCCAGCGGGGGGACCCGAGCAGTTCTTC.

CDR3 DNA sequence: TGTGCCAGCAGTGAACCAGGGGGCGTAGCTGAAGCTTTCTTT. Encoded protein: CASSEPGGVAEAFF. The J gene is TRBJ1-1, the V gene TRBV6-1, with 8 bases fitting TRBD1. The CDR3 contains 14 residues. V trimming: 2 bases; J trimming: 6 bases; junction bases outside the gene matches: 5. Germline CDR1 and CDR2: MNHNS and SASEGT.

V usage is TRBV11-1 and J usage is TRBJ1-1; D call uncertain. The CDR3 is 13 residues long. Germline V lookup: CDR1 SGHAT, CDR2 FQDESV (reference sequence). Trimming left V 7 bases short and J 5 bases short, with 14 bases between. The CDR3 DNA sequence: TGTGCCAGCACTGACCGGGGAGGAACTGAAGCTTTCTTT. It translates to CASTDRGGTEAFF. Full variable domain (rest looked up from reference TRBV11-1 and TRBJ1-1): EAEVAQSPRYKITEKSQAVAFWCDPISGHATLYWYRQILGQGPELLVQFQDESVVDDSQLPKDRFSAERLKGVDSTLKIQPAELGDSAMYLCASTDRGGTEAFFGQGTRLTVV.

The sample holds one count of this clone. The chain uses TRBV18 and TRBJ1-1; 8 nucleotides align to TRBD1. The germline CDR1 and CDR2 sequences are KGHSH and LQKENI. Trimming removed 4 bases from V and 0 bases from J; junction bases left unmatched: 4. The CDR3 covers 15 residues. The CDR3 bases are TGTGCCAGCTCACTTGGACAGGGTATGAACACTGAAGCTTTCTTT. It specifies CASSLGQGMNTEAFF.

This clone was counted only a few times. The V gene is TRBV4-3, the J gene TRBJ1-5; possibly TRBD1 for D (5 bases). There are 13 residues in the CDR3. CDR1 and CDR2 from the germline V gene are LGHNA and YSLEER. V lost 4 bases and J 6 bases, leaving 10 bases between the germline ends. This CDR3 is CASSLQGGQPQHF. CDR3 coding DNA: TGCGCCAGCAGCCTCCAGGGTGGTCAGCCCCAGCATTTT.

This rearrangement joins TRBV19 to TRBJ2-1, with TRBD2 matching over 10 bases. Losses at the gene ends were 8 bases for V and 4 bases for J; bases not matched to a gene: 8. Germline-derived CDR1 and CDR2 are LNHDA and SQIVND (reference sequence). The CDR3 is 15 amino acids. Here the CDR3 DNA reads TGTGCCAGTGGACCTAGCGGGGGCCTATACAATGAGCAGTTCTTC. Translated: CASGPSGGLYNEQFF.